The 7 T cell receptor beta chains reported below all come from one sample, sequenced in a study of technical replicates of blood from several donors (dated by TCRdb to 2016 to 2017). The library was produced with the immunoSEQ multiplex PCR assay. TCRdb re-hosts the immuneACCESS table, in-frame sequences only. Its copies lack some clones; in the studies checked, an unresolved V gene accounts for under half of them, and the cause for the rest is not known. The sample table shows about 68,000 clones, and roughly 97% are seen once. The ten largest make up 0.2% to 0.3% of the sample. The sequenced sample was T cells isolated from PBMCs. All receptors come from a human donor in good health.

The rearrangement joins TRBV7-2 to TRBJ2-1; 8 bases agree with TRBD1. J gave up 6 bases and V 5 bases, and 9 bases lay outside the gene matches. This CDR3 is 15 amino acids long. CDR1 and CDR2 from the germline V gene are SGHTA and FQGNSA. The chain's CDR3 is CASSQRDRSINEQFF. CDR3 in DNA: TGTGCCAGCAGCCAACGGGACAGGTCTATCAATGAGCAGTTCTTC.

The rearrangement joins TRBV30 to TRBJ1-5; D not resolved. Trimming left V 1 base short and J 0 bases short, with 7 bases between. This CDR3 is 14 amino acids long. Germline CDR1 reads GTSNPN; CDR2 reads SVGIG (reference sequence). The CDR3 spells CAWSGSYSNQPQHF. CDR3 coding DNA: TGTGCCTGGAGTGGGAGTTATAGCAATCAGCCCCAGCATTTT.

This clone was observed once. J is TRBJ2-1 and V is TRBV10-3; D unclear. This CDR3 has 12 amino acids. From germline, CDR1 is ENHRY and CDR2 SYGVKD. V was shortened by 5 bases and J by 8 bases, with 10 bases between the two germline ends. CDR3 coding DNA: TGTGCCATCAGTACCGAGGCATATGAGCAGTTCTTC. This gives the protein CAISTEAYEQFF.

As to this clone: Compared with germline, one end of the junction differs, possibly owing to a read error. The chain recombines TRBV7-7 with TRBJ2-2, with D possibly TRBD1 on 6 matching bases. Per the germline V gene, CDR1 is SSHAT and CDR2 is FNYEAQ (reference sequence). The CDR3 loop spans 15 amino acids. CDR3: CASSRDNVNTGELFF. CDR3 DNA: TGTGCTAGCAGCCGGGACAACGTAAACACCGGGGAGCTGTTTTTT.

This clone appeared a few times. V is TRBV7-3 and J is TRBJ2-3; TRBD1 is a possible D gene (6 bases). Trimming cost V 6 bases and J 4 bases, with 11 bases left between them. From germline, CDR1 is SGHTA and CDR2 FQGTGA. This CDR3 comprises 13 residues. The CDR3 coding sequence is TGTGCCAGCAGTTTACAGGGCTCAGATACGCAGTATTTT. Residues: CASSLQGSDTQYF. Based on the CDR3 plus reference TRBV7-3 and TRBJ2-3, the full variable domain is GAGVSQTPSNKVTEKGKYVELRCDPISGHTALYWYRQSLGQGPEFLIYFQGTGAADDSGLPNDRFFAVRPEGSVSTLKIQRTERGDSAVYLCASSLQGSDTQYFGPGTRLTVL.

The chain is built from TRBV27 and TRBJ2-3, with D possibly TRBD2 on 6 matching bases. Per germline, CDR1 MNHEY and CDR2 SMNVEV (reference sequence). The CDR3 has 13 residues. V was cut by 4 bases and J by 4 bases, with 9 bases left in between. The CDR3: CASSSSGADTQYF. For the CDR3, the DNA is TGTGCCAGCAGTTCCTCGGGGGCAGATACGCAGTATTTT.

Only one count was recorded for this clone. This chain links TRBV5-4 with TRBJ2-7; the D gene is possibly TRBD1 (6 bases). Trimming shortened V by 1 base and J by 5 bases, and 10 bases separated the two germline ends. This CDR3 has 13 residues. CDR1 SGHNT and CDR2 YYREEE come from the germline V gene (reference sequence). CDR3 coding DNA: TGTGCCAGCAGCTTGCAGGGGATCCACGAGCAGTACTTC. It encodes CASSLQGIHEQYF.